This T cell receptor (beta chain) was captured by sequencing in a study of OX40 agonist ivuxolimab in advanced cancers. This CDR3 contains 14 residues. V gave up 2 bases and J gave up 2 bases, with 8 bases separating them. The germline V gene has CDR1 SGHDN and CDR2 FVKESK. Here immunoSEQ multiplex PCR was the method, and the copy in TCRdb shows in-frame clones only, minus some. There are 70,000 or so clones in the sample; around 84% occur only once, and 17% lies in the top ten. As for this clone: Its antigen is currently unknown.

General study points: Both blood CD4+ and CD8+ T cells showed clonal growth by week 6 at 0.1 to 3.0 mg/kg.

The sequence came from an adult with an advanced solid tumor such as melanoma, head and neck, liver or kidney cancer. This material consisted of CD4+ or CD8+ T cells sorted from blood, taken in a trial of the OX40 agonist ivuxolimab. The genes are TRBV14 and TRBJ2-3; D is uncertain. The chain's CDR3 is CASSQRLYTDTQYF. CDR3 nucleotides: TGTGCCAGCAGCCAAAGGCTATACACAGATACGCAGTATTTT. Combining the CDR3 with reference TRBV14 and TRBJ2-3 gives the whole variable domain EAGVTQFPSHSVIEKGQTVTLRCDPISGHDNLYWYRRVMGKEIKFLLHFVKESKQDESGMPNNRFLAERTGGTYSTLKVQPAELEDSGVYFCASSQRLYTDTQYFGPGTRLTVL.